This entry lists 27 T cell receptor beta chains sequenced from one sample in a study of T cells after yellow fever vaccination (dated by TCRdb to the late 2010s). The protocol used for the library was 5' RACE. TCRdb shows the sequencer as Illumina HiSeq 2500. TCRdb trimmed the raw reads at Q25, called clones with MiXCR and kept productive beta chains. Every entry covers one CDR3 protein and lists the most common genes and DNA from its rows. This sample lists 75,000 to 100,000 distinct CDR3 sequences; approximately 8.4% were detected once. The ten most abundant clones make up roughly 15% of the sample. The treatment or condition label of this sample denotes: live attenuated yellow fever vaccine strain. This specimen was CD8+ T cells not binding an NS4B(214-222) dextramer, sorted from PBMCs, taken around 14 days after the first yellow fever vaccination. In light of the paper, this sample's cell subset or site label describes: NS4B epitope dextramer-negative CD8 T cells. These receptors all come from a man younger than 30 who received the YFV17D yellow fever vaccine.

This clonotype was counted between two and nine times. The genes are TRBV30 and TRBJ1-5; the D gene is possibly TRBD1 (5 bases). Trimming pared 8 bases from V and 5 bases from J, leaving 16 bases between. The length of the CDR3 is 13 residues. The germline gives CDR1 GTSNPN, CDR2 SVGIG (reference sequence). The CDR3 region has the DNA TGTGCCATGACGGCCAGGGCCGATCAGCCCCAGCATTTT. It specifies CAMTARADQPQHF.

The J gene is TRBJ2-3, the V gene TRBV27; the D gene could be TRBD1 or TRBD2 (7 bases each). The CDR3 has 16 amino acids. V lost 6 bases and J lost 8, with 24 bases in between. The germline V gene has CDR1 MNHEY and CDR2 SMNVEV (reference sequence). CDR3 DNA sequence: TGTGCCAGCAGCAACGCGGCAGGGGGGGGCTTTAGTACGCAGTATTTT. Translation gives CASSNAAGGGFSTQYF.

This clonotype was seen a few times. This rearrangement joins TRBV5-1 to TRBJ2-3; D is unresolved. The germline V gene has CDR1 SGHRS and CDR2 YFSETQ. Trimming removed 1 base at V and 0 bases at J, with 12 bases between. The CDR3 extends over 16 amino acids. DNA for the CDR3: TGCGCCAGCAGCTTGTGGCCTGGAGCTAGCACAGATACGCAGTATTTT. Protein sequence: CASSLWPGASTDTQYF.

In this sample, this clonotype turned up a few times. CDR3 nucleotides: TGTGCCAGCAGTGAATGGCACGGCAAACTAGCCAAAAACATTCAGTACTTC. Amino acids: CASSEWHGKLAKNIQYF. The chain recombines TRBV6-1 with TRBJ2-4; D remains ambiguous. Trimming pared 2 bases from V and 0 bases from J, leaving 14 bases between. Germline V gene lookup returns CDR1 MNHNS and CDR2 SASEGT. The CDR3 runs to 17 residues.

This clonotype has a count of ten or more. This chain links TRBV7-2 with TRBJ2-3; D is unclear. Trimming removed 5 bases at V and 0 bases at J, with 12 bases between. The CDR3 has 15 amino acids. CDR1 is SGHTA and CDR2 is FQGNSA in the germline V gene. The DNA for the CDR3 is TGTGCCAGCAGCCCTTCCTTGTTTAGCACAGATACGCAGTATTTT. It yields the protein CASSPSLFSTDTQYF.

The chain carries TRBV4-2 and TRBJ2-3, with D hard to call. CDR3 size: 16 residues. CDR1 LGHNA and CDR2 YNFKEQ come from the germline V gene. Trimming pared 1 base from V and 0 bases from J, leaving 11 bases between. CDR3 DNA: TGTGCCAGCAGCCAAGTGGGCCGGGTGAGCACAGATACGCAGTATTTT. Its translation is CASSQVGRVSTDTQYF.

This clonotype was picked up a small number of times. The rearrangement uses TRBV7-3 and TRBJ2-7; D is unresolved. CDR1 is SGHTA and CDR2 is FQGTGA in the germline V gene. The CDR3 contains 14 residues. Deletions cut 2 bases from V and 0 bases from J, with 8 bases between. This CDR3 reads CASSLGPFSYEQYF. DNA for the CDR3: TGTGCCAGCAGCTTAGGTCCGTTCTCCTACGAGCAGTACTTC. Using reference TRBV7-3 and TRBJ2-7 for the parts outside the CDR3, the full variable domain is GAGVSQTPSNKVTEKGKYVELRCDPISGHTALYWYRQSLGQGPEFLIYFQGTGAADDSGLPNDRFFAVRPEGSVSTLKIQRTERGDSAVYLCASSLGPFSYEQYFGPGTRLTVT.

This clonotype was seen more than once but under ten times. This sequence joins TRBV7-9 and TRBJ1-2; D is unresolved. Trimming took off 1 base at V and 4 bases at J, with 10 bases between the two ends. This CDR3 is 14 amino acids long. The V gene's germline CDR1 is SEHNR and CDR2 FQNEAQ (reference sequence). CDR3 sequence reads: CASSLVAAAYGYTF. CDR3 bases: TGTGCCAGCAGCTTAGTGGCTGCTGCCTATGGCTACACCTTC.

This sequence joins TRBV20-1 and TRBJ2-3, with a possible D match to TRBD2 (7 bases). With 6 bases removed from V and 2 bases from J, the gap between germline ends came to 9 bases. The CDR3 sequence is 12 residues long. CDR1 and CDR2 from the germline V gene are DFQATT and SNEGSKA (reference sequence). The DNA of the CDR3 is TGCAGTGCGCGGGGGCCCACAGATACGCAGTATTTT. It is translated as CSARGPTDTQYF.

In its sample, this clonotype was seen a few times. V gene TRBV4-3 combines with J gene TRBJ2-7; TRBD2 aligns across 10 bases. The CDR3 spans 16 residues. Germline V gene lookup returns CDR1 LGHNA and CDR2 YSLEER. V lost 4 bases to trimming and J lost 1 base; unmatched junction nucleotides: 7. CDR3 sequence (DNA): TGCGCCAGCAGCCCCACTCTAGCGGGGGAGTCCTACGAGCAGTACTTC. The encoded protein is CASSPTLAGESYEQYF.

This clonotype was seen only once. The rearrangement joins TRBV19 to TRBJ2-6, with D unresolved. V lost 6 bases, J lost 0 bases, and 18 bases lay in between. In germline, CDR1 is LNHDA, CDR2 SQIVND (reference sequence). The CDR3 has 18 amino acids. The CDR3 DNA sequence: TGTGCCAGTAGCTCCCCCCTGGACGAATACTCTGGGGCCAACGTCCTGACTTTC. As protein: CASSSPLDEYSGANVLTF.

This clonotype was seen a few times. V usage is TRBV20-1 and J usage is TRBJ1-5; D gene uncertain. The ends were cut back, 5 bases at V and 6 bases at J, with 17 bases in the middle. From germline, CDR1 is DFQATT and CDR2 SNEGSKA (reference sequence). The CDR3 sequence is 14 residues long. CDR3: CSAGSPKGGQPQHF. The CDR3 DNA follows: TGCAGTGCTGGGTCACCCAAAGGAGGTCAGCCCCAGCATTTT.

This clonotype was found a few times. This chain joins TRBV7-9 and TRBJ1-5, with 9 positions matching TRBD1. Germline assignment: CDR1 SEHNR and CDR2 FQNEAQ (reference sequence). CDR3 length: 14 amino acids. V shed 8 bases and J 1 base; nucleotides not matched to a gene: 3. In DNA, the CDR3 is TGTGCCAGCCGAGGGACAGGGAGCAATCAGCCCCAGCATTTT. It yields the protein CASRGTGSNQPQHF.

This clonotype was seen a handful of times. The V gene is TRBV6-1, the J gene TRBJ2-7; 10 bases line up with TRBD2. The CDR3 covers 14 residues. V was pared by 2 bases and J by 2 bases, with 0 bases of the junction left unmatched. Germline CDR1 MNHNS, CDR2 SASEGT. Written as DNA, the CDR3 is TGTGCCAGCAGTGAAACTAGCGGGACCTACGAGCAGTACTTC. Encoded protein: CASSETSGTYEQYF.

As DNA, the CDR3 is TGTGCCAGCAGCCCGGAGAACACCGGGGAGCTGTTTTTT. The encoded protein is CASSPENTGELFF. This chain uses TRBV11-2 with TRBJ2-2, with D uncertain. The V end lost 5 bases, the J end lost 1 base, and 5 bases lay between the germline ends. Per the germline V gene, CDR1 is SGHAT and CDR2 is FQNNGV. The CDR3 covers 13 residues.

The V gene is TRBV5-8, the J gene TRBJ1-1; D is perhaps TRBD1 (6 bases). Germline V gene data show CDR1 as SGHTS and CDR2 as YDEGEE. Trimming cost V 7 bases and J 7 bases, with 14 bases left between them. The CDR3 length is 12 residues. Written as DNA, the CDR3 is TGTGCCAGCCCTGGACAGAGGCTTGAAGCTTTCTTT. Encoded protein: CASPGQRLEAFF.

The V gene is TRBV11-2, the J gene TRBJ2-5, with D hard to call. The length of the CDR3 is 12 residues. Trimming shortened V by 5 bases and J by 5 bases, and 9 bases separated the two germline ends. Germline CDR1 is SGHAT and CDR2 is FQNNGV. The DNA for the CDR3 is TGTGCCAGCAGCCCAGATGTGGAGACCCAGTACTTC. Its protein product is CASSPDVETQYF.

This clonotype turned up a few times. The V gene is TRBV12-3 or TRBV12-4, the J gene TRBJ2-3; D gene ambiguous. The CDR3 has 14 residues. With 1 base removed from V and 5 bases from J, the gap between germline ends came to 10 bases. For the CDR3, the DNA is TGTGCCAGCAGTTTAGGCGGTTTTCTAGATACGCAGTATTTT. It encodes CASSLGGFLDTQYF.

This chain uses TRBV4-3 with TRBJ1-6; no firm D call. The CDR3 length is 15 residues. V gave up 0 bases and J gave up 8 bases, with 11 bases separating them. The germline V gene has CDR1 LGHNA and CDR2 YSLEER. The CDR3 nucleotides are TGCGCCAGCAGCCAAGATTCGGGAAATTATTCACCCCTCCACTTT. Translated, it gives CASSQDSGNYSPLHF.

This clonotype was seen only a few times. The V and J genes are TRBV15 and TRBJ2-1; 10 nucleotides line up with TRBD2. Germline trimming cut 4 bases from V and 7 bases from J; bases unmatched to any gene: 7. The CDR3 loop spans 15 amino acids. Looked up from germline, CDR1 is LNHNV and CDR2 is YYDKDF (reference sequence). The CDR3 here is CATSTTSGLYNEQFF. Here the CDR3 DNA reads TGTGCCACCAGCACGACTAGCGGGCTGTATAATGAGCAGTTCTTC.

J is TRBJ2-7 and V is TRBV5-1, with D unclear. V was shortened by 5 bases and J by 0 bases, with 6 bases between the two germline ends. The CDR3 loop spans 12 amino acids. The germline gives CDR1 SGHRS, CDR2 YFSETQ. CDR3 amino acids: CASSPSSYEQYF. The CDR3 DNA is TGCGCCAGCAGTCCTAGCTCCTACGAGCAGTACTTC.

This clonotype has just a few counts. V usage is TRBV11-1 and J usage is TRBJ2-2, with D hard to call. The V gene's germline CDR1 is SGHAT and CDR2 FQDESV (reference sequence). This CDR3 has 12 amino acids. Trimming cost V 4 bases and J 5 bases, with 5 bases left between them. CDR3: CASSYVTGELFF. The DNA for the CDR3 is TGTGCCAGCAGCTACGTAACCGGGGAGCTGTTTTTT. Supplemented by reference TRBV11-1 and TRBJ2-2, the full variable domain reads EAEVAQSPRYKITEKSQAVAFWCDPISGHATLYWYRQILGQGPELLVQFQDESVVDDSQLPKDRFSAERLKGVDSTLKIQPAELGDSAMYLCASSYVTGELFFGEGSRLTVL.

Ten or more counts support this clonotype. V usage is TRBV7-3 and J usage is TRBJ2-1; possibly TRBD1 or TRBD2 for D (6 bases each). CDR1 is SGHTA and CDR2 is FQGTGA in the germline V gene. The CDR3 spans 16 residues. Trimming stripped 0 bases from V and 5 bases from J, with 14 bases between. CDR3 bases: TGTGCCAGCAGCTTAACGGCGGCGGGGACAAACAATGAGCAGTTCTTC. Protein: CASSLTAAGTNNEQFF.

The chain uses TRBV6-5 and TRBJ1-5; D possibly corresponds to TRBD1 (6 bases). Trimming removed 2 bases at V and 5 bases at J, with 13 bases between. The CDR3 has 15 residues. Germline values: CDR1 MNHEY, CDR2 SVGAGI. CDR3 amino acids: CASSYPPQGDQPQHF. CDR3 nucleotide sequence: TGTGCCAGCAGTTACCCGCCACAGGGAGATCAGCCCCAGCATTTT.

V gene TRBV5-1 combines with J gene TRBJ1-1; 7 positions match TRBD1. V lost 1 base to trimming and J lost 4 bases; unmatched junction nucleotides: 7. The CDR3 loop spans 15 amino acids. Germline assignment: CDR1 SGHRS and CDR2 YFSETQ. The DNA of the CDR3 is TGCGCCAGCAGCTTGATTGAGGGGGCGCGCACTGAAGCTTTCTTT. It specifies CASSLIEGARTEAFF.

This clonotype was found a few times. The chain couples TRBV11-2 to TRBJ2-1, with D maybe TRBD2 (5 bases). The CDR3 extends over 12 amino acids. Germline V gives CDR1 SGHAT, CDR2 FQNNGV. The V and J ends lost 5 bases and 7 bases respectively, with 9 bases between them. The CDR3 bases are TGTGCCAGCAGCCAAACGGGGAATGAGCAGTTCTTC. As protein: CASSQTGNEQFF.

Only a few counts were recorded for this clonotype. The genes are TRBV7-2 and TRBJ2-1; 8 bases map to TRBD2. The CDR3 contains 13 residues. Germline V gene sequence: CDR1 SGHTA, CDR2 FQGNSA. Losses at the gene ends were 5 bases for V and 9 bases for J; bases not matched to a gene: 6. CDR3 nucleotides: TGTGCCAGCAGCGTTGGACTAGCTGGTGAGCAGTTCTTC. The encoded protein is CASSVGLAGEQFF.